The clone carrying this T cell receptor (beta chain) has just a few counts. The antigen is not known. The data belong to a study of identical twins. Overall study findings and caveats: Zero-insertion analyses were open to partial confounding by invariant MAIT and iNKT cells.

TCRdb used MiXCR to reprocess the 5' RACE reads, holding one entry per CDR3 protein. This table has around 1.7 million distinct CDR3 sequences, under 35% appearing once. The CDR3 runs to 14 residues. Looked up from germline, CDR1 is MGHRA and CDR2 is YSYEKL. V dropped 1 base and J dropped 11 bases, with 17 bases sitting between them. With no exceptions, donors were healthy Caucasians. The sequence came from a newborn girl in good health. Source material: cord blood. J is TRBJ1-1 and V is TRBV4-1; D is unclear. The CDR3 region is CASSQGPEKLGAFF. CDR3 coding DNA: TGCGCCAGCAGCCAAGGCCCAGAGAAACTTGGGGCTTTCTTT.